This T cell receptor (beta chain) was sequenced during a study of T cells in Graves' hyperthyroidism and ophthalmopathy. Overall study: Peripheral blood samples were taken at initial diagnosis, prior to any treatment.

The CDR3 regions of TCR beta were amplified from RNA transcripts. HTBI primers drove first-round RT-PCR of the TCR CDR3. TCRdb called the multiplex PCR reads again in MiXCR, with one record for every CDR3 protein. In the table there are about 600,000 distinct CDR3 sequences, roughly 16% of which are singletons. The CDR3 runs to 18 residues. Germline V gene sequence: CDR1 SEHNR, CDR2 FQNEAQ (reference sequence). Trimming stripped 2 bases from V and 4 bases from J, with 23 bases between. The TCR sequence derives from a middle-aged woman with Graves' ophthalmopathy. Sequenced sample: blood. This chain connects TRBV7-9 to TRBJ2-5; D call uncertain. CDR3 sequence (DNA): TGTGCCAGCAGCTTATTCTTATTGGTGTCACCCGGCCGAGAGACCCAGTACTTC. It translates to CASSLFLLVSPGRETQYF.